The sample holds one count of the clone carrying this T cell receptor (beta chain). Its antigen remains unknown. This record belongs to a study of shared clonotypes between healthy human individuals. Study background: Three plates each covered CD4 naive and memory; CD8 naive two, CD8 memory one. Study-wide results and caveats: It was the few donors that limited the genetic and exposure-history diversity represented. Sorted-subset sequencing, rarefaction showed, was incomplete despite large depth. Larger estimated richness was generally seen in naive subsets than in memory subsets.

CDR1 is LNHNV, CDR2 YYDKDF, per germline (reference sequence). Trimming at V came to 3 bases and at J to 6 bases, leaving 5 bases not matched to a gene. The CDR3 contains 14 residues. The data were produced by immunoSEQ multiplex PCR, yet TCRdb's version contains in-frame clones alone and is incomplete. The table includes about 1.5 million clones, around 97% detected once. The TCR comes from a man aged 30 to 45 in good health. The rearrangement joins TRBV15 to TRBJ2-7; 10 nucleotides line up with TRBD1. The sequenced material came from naive CD4+ T cells sorted from blood. Subset noted: CD45RA+ positively selected. CDR3 in DNA: TGTGCCACCAGCAGGGCCTGGACAGGGGGCGAGCAGTACTTC. This codes for CATSRAWTGGEQYF.